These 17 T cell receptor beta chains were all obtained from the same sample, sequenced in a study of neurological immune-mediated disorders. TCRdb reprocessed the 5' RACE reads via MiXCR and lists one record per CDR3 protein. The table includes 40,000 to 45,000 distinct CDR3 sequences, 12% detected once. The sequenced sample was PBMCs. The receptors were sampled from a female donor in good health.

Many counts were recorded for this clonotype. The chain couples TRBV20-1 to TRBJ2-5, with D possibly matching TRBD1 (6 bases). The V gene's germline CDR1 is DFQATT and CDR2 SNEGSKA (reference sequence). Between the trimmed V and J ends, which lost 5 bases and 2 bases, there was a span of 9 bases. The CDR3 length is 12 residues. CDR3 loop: CSAEGGQETQYF. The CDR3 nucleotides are TGCAGTGCTGAAGGGGGACAAGAGACCCAGTACTTC.

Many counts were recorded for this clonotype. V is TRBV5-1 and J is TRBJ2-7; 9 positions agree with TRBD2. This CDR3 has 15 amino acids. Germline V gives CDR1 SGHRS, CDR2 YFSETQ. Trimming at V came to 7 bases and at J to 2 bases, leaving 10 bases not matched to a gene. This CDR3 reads CASSRGSGGTYEQYF. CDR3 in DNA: TGCGCCAGCTCCAGGGGCAGCGGGGGGACCTACGAGCAGTACTTC.

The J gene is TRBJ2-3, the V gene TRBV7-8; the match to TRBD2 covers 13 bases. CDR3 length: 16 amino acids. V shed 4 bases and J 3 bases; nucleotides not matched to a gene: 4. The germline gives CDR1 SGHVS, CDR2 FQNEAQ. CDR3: CASSYGLAGDTDTQYF. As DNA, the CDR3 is TGTGCCAGCAGCTACGGACTAGCGGGAGATACAGATACGCAGTATTTT.

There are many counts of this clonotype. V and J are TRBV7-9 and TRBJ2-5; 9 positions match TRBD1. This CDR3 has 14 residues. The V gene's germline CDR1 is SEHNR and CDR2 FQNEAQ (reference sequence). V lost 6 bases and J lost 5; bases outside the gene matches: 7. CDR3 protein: CASSSTGGVETQYF. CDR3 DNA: TGTGCCAGCAGTTCCACAGGGGGCGTGGAGACCCAGTACTTC.

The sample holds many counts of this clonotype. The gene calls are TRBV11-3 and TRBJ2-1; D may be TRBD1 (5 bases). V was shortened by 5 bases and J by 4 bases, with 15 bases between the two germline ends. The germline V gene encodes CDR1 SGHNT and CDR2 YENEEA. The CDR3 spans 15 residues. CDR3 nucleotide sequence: TGTGCCAGCAGCCAACAGTTTAGGGGATACAATGAGCAGTTCTTC. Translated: CASSQQFRGYNEQFF.

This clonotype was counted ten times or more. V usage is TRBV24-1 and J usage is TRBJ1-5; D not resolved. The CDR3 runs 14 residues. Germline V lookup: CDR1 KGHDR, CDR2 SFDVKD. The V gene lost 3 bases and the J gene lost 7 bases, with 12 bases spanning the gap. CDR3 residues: CATSDNRASQPQHF. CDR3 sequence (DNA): TGTGCCACCAGTGATAACCGTGCCTCCCAGCCCCAGCATTTT.

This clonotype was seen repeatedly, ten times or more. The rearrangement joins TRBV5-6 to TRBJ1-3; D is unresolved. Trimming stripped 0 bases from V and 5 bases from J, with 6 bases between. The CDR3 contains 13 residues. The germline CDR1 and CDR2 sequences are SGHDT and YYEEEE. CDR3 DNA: TGTGCCAGCAGCTTGGAACGAAGAAACACCATATATTTT. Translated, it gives CASSLERRNTIYF.

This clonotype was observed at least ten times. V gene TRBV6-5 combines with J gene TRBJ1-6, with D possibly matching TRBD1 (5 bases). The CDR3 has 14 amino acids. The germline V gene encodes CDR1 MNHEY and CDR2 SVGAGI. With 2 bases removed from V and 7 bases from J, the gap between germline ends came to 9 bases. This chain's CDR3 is CASSYRQGNSPLHF. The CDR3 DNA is TGTGCCAGCAGTTACAGGCAGGGAAATTCACCCCTCCACTTT.

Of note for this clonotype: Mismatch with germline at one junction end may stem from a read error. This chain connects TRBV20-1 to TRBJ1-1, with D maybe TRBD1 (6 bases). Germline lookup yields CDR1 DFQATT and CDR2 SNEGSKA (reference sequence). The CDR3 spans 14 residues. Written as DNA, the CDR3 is TGCAGTGCTAGCCAGGGGTCTATGAACACTGAAGCTTTTTTT. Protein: CSASQGSMNTEAFF.

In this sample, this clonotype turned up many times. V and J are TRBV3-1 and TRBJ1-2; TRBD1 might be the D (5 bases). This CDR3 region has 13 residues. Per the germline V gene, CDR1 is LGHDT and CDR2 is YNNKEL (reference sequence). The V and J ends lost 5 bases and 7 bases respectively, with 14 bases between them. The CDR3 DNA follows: TGTGCCAGCAGCACCAGGACGGGGACTGGCTACACCTTC. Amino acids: CASSTRTGTGYTF.

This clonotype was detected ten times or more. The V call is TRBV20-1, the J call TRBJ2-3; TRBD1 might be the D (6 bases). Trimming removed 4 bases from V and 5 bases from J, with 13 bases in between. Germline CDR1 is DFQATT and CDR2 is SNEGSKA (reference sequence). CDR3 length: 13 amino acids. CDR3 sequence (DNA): TGCAGTGCTATTTTCCAGACAGGAGATACGCAGTATTTT. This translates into CSAIFQTGDTQYF.

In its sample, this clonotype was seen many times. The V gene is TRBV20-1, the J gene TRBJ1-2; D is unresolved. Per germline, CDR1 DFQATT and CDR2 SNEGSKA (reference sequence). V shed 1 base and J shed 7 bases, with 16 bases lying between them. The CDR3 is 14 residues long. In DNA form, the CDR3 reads TGCAGTGCTAGAGCCAGATCCGCGGCAACTGGCTACACCTTC. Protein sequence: CSARARSAATGYTF.

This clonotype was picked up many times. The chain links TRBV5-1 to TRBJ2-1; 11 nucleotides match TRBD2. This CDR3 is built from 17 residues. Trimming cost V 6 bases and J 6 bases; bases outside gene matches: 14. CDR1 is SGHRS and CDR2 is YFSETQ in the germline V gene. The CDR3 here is CASTQGLLAGDPNEQFF. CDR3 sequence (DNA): TGCGCCAGCACCCAAGGACTACTAGCGGGGGACCCCAATGAGCAGTTCTTC.

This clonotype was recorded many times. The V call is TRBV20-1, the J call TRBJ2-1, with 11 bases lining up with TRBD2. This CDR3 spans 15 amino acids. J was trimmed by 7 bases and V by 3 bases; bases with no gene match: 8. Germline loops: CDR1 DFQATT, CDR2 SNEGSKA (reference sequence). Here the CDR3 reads CSAREVTSGSNEQFF. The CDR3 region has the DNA TGCAGTGCTAGGGAGGTCACTAGCGGGAGTAATGAGCAGTTCTTC.

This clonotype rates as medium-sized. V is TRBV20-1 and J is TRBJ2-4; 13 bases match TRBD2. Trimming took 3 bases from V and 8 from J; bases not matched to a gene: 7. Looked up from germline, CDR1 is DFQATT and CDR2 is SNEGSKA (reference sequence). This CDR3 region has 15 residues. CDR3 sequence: CSASWTSGGTHIQYF. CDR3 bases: TGCAGTGCTAGTTGGACTAGCGGGGGTACACACATTCAGTACTTC.

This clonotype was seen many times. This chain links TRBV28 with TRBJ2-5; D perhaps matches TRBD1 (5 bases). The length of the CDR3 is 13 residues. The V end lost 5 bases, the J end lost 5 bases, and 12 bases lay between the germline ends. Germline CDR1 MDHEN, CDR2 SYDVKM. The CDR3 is CASSPQGEETQYF. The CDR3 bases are TGTGCCAGCAGTCCTCAGGGTGAGGAGACCCAGTACTTC.

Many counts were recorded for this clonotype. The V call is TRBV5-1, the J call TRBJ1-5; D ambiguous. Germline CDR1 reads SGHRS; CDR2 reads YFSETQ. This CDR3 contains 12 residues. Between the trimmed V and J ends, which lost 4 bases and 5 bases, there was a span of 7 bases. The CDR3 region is CASSLYDQPQHF. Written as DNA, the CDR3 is TGCGCCAGCAGCCTGTACGATCAGCCCCAGCATTTT. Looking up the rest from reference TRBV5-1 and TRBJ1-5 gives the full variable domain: KAGVTQTPRYLIKTRGQQVTLSCSPISGHRSVSWYQQTPGQGLQFLFEYFSETQRNKGNFPGRFSGRQFSNSRSEMNVSTLELGDSALYLCASSLYDQPQHFGDGTRLSIL.